The present T cell receptor beta chain was sequenced within a study of blood T cell repertoires in COVID-19. Looking at the study overall: Whether acute or convalescent, the COVID-19 samples came from the United States, Italy and Spain.

Trimming took off 0 bases at V and 3 bases at J, with 11 bases between the two ends. Germline CDR1 LGHDT, CDR2 YNNKEL (reference sequence). The CDR3 totals 16 residues. Study processing details: Estimation of nucleated cell counts was performed using reference gene primer amplification. The data were produced by immunoSEQ multiplex PCR, yet TCRdb's version contains in-frame clones alone and is incomplete. That table gives V, J and clone size, and the DNA gave D and trimming. The table lists about 170,000 clones, 65% to 85% of them singletons, with less than 3% in the top ten. The sample consisted of peripheral blood. The clonotype comes from a human donor with acute or convalescent COVID-19. The donor label of this sample is uncertain. The J gene is TRBJ1-4, the V gene TRBV3-1 (or the pseudogene TRBV3-2), with D tentatively TRBD1 (5 bases). The CDR3, as DNA: TGTGCCAGCAGCCAAGAAGGTCGACAGTCTAATGAAAAACTGTTTTTT. Translated: CASSQEGRQSNEKLFF.